These 27 T cell receptor beta chains were all obtained from the same sample, sequenced in a study of T cell responses to AZD1222 COVID-19 vaccine. Sequenced by immunoSEQ multiplex PCR; TCRdb stores in-frame clones only, minus some. The repertoire consists of more than 95,000 clones, with about 92% occurring once and the leading ten covering over 0.95%. The specimen was peripheral blood, collected on day 0 of AZD1222 vaccination. Receptors originate from an adult in good health.

Only one count was recorded for this clone. The V and J genes are TRBV21-1 and TRBJ1-5. TRBV21-1 corresponds to a pseudogene. The CDR3 runs to 18 residues. DNA of the CDR3: TGTGCCAGCAGCAAAGCGGGCGGGAGAACAGGGTGTGGTCAGCCCCAGCATTTT. Encoded protein: CASSKAGGRTGCGQPQHF.

The chain couples TRBV28 to TRBJ2-1, with TRBD1 identical over 7 bases. Unmatched junction bases numbered 13, after V lost 6 bases and J lost 5 bases. The CDR3 is 16 amino acids. Germline V CDR1 and CDR2: MDHEN, SYDVKM. CDR3 protein: CASSLGQNPPHNEQFF. CDR3 DNA sequence: TGTGCCAGCAGCTTGGGACAGAACCCTCCCCACAATGAGCAGTTCTTC.

The rearrangement uses TRBV29-1 and TRBJ2-7; D not resolved. The V gene's germline CDR1 is SQVTM and CDR2 ANQGSEA. The CDR3 is 10 amino acids. V was trimmed by 3 bases and J by 2 bases, leaving 2 bases between them. The CDR3 region has the DNA TGCAGCGTTGACCCCTACGAGCAGTACTTC. Translating it yields CSVDPYEQYF.

This chain joins TRBV19 and TRBJ1-4; D remains ambiguous. The CDR3 contains 15 residues. CDR1 and CDR2 from the germline V gene are LNHDA and SQIVND (reference sequence). The V end lost 1 base, the J end lost 6 bases, and 12 bases lay between the germline ends. CDR3 in amino acids: CASSIGEYTDEKLFF. CDR3 in DNA: TGTGCCAGTAGTATAGGAGAGTACACTGATGAAAAACTGTTTTTT.

This rearrangement joins TRBV6-1 to TRBJ1-2; D gene unclear. V lost 0 bases and J 5 bases, leaving 13 bases between the germline ends. CDR3 length: 15 amino acids. Germline loops: CDR1 MNHNS, CDR2 SASEGT. CDR3 residues: CASSEAGVGLYGYTF. The CDR3 nucleotides are TGTGCCAGCAGTGAAGCCGGAGTGGGCCTGTATGGCTACACCTTC.

The CDR3 DNA is TGTGCCAGCAGTAAGGGCAGAAACACAGATACGCAGTATTTT. Translating it yields CASSKGRNTDTQYF. The chain uses TRBV2 and TRBJ2-3, with D hard to call. Germline lookup yields CDR1 SNHLY and CDR2 FYNNEI. The V end was cut by 5 bases, the J end by 2 bases, with 11 bases between. The CDR3 runs to 14 residues.

CDR3 amino acids: CASSTRTAANYGYTF. The CDR3, as DNA: TGTGCCAGCAGTACGCGGACAGCGGCGAACTATGGCTACACCTTC. V and J are TRBV27 and TRBJ1-2, with a weak D call TRBD1 (6 bases). The length of the CDR3 is 15 residues. CDR1 MNHEY and CDR2 SMNVEV come from the germline V gene (reference sequence). V was clipped by 5 bases and J by 2 bases, with 15 bases between them.

V gene TRBV18 combines with J gene TRBJ1-6; D unresolved. CDR1 KGHSH and CDR2 LQKENI come from the germline V gene. Trimming pared 8 bases from V and 15 bases from J, leaving 20 bases between. CDR3 length equals 13 residues. The CDR3 DNA follows: TGTGCCAGCCGATCCCCAGGAGCGCCTCTCCTCCACTTT. Translation: CASRSPGAPLLHF. Full variable domain (outside the CDR3, taken from reference TRBV18 and TRBJ1-6): NAGVMQNPRHLVRRRGQEARLRCSPMKGHSHVYWYRQLPEEGLKFMVYLQKENIIDESGMPKERFSAEFPKEGPSILRIQQVVRGDSAAYFCASRSPGAPLLHFGNGTRLTVT.

CDR3 loop: CASSRTEADTQYF. CDR3 coding DNA: TGTGCCAGTAGTAGGACGGAGGCAGATACGCAGTATTTT. V is TRBV19 and J is TRBJ2-3; weak D call: TRBD2 (5 bases). V dropped 4 bases and J dropped 4 bases, with 9 bases sitting between them. CDR1 LNHDA and CDR2 SQIVND come from the germline V gene (reference sequence). This CDR3 has 13 amino acids.

This clone was seen only a few times. The chain couples TRBV24-1 to TRBJ1-2, with D perhaps matching TRBD1 (5 bases). V dropped 2 bases and J dropped 4 bases, with 10 bases sitting between them. This CDR3 has 14 amino acids. CDR1 is KGHDR, CDR2 SFDVKD, per germline. The DNA for the CDR3 is TGTGCCACCAGTGATTCTAGGGACCTCTATGGCTACACCTTC. The encoded protein is CATSDSRDLYGYTF.

V usage is TRBV19 and J usage is TRBJ2-7; 11 bases map to TRBD2. V lost 10 bases to trimming and J lost 1 base; unmatched junction nucleotides: 12. This CDR3 contains 16 residues. Looked up from germline, CDR1 is LNHDA and CDR2 is SQIVND (reference sequence). The CDR3 reads CATLGTASGRSYEQYF. The CDR3 DNA follows: TGTGCCACCCTAGGGACGGCTAGCGGGAGGTCCTACGAGCAGTACTTC.

The chain uses TRBV3-1 (or the pseudogene TRBV3-2) and TRBJ2-7, with 7 bases identical to TRBD1. Germline V lookup: CDR1 LGHDT, CDR2 YNNKEL (reference sequence). V shed 0 bases and J 6 bases; nucleotides not matched to a gene: 11. CDR3 length equals 16 residues. The CDR3 region is CASSQDGGQYSREQYF. The CDR3 DNA reads TGTGCCAGCAGCCAAGATGGGGGACAGTATTCTCGCGAGCAGTACTTC.

The gene calls are TRBV4-1 and TRBJ1-6; 11 positions match TRBD1. The germline V gene encodes CDR1 MGHRA and CDR2 YSYEKL. V trimming: 4 bases; J trimming: 8 bases; junction bases outside the gene matches: 4. CDR3 length equals 15 residues. The CDR3 loop reads CASSPWGQGDSPLHF. The CDR3 coding sequence is TGCGCCAGCAGCCCTTGGGGACAGGGGGATTCACCCCTCCACTTT.

The chain employs TRBV19 and TRBJ2-7, with D possibly being TRBD1 or TRBD2 (6 bases each). The germline V and J ends were trimmed by 5 bases and 3 bases, with 14 bases remaining between them. The CDR3 sequence is 14 residues long. Germline-derived CDR1 and CDR2 are LNHDA and SQIVND (reference sequence). Here the CDR3 reads CASSRPGAGYEQYF. For the CDR3, the DNA is TGTGCCAGTAGTCGCCCGGGGGCGGGCTACGAGCAGTACTTC. Full variable domain (remainder filled in from reference TRBV19 and TRBJ2-7): DGGITQSPKYLFRKEGQNVTLSCEQNLNHDAMYWYRQDPGQGLRLIYYSQIVNDFQKGDIAEGYSVSREKKESFPLTVTSAQKNPTAFYLCASSRPGAGYEQYFGPGTRLTVT.

The V call is TRBV7-8, the J call TRBJ1-5; 7 bases align to TRBD1. This CDR3 region has 14 residues. CDR1 and CDR2 (germline): SGHVS, FQNEAQ. J gave up 9 bases and V 1 base, and 6 bases lay outside the gene matches. CDR3 sequence reads: CASSLVGQARPQHF. The CDR3 DNA reads TGTGCCAGCAGCTTAGTTGGACAGGCCCGGCCCCAGCATTTT. Using reference TRBV7-8 and TRBJ1-5 for the parts outside the CDR3, the full variable domain is GAGVSQSPRYKVAKRGQDVALRCDPISGHVSLFWYQQALGQGPEFLTYFQNEAQLDKSGLPSDRFFAERPEGSVSTLKIQRTQQEDSAVYLCASSLVGQARPQHFGDGTRLSIL.

V is TRBV3-1 (or the pseudogene TRBV3-2) and J is TRBJ2-4, with 11 nucleotides matching TRBD1. Germline V lookup: CDR1 LGHDT, CDR2 YNNKEL (reference sequence). Trimming cost V 1 base and J 9 bases; bases outside gene matches: 5. CDR3 length: 15 residues. The CDR3 region has the DNA TGTGCCAGCAGCCAAGGGGACAGGGGGTCCGGCATTCAGTACTTC. As protein: CASSQGDRGSGIQYF.

This clone turned up a few times. This CDR3 is CASSDRSKGYGYTF. The CDR3 DNA reads TGTGCCAGCAGCGACCGTTCTAAAGGCTATGGCTACACCTTC. This chain links TRBV9 with TRBJ1-2; D gene ambiguous. This CDR3 has 14 residues. Germline V gene lookup returns CDR1 SGDLS and CDR2 YYNGEE. Trimming removed 3 bases from V and 4 bases from J, with 13 bases in between.

The chain is built from TRBV9 and TRBJ1-2; tentatively, D is TRBD1 (6 bases). The V gene's germline CDR1 is SGDLS and CDR2 YYNGEE. Trimming shortened V by 4 bases and J by 8 bases, and 12 bases separated the two germline ends. The CDR3 runs to 12 residues. The CDR3 here is CASSIQGGGYTF. In DNA form, the CDR3 reads TGTGCCAGCAGCATACAGGGAGGGGGCTACACCTTC.

The gene calls are TRBV5-8 and TRBJ2-2, with D perhaps matching TRBD1 (6 bases). Germline CDR1 SGHTS, CDR2 YDEGEE. V was pared by 2 bases and J by 5 bases, with 7 bases between. The CDR3 has 13 amino acids. CDR3: CASSLQGTGELFF. In DNA form, the CDR3 reads TGTGCCAGCAGCTTACAGGGAACCGGGGAGCTGTTTTTT.

The V gene is TRBV28, the J gene TRBJ2-7; D is uncertain. The CDR3 loop spans 16 amino acids. CDR1 is MDHEN and CDR2 is SYDVKM in the germline V gene. Trimming removed 1 base from V and 2 bases from J, with 15 bases in between. The CDR3 region has the DNA TGTGCCAGCAGTTTATATGGGATAGTGTCGCCCTACGAGCAGTACTTC. As protein: CASSLYGIVSPYEQYF. The full variable domain, with the rest looked up from reference TRBV28 and TRBJ2-7, is DVKVTQSSRYLVKRTGEKVFLECVQDMDHENMFWYRQDPGLGLRLIYFSYDVKMKEKGDIPEGYSVSREKKERFSLILESASTNQTSMYLCASSLYGIVSPYEQYFGPGTRLTVT.

The chain recombines TRBV7-9 with TRBJ1-1, with D possibly being TRBD1 (5 bases). Between the trimmed V and J ends, which lost 4 bases and 5 bases, there was a span of 14 bases. This CDR3 spans 14 amino acids. Germline CDR1 SEHNR, CDR2 FQNEAQ (reference sequence). The CDR3 nucleotides read TGTGCCAGCAGCTCGGGTGGGGGGGAAACTGAAGCTTTCTTT. Translation: CASSSGGGETEAFF.

This chain links TRBV2 with TRBJ1-1; TRBD1 is a possible D gene (6 bases). The CDR3 is 16 residues long. Germline loops: CDR1 SNHLY, CDR2 FYNNEI. V lost 3 bases, J lost 0 bases, and 14 bases lay in between. The CDR3, as DNA: TGTGCCAGCAGTGATAGTTGGGGGGCCCTGAACACTGAAGCTTTCTTT. As protein: CASSDSWGALNTEAFF.

The rearrangement joins TRBV10-3 to TRBJ1-2; the D gene is possibly TRBD1 (5 bases). Germline V CDR1 and CDR2: ENHRY, SYGVKD. V was trimmed by 3 bases and J by 0 bases, leaving 11 bases between them. CDR3 length equals 15 residues. CDR3 residues: CAISDRGSPNYGYTF. CDR3 in DNA: TGTGCCATCAGTGATCGGGGCAGTCCTAACTATGGCTACACCTTC.

V is TRBV6-1 and J is TRBJ2-7; 10 bases align to TRBD2. The length of the CDR3 is 15 residues. Germline CDR1 and CDR2: MNHNS and SASEGT. Unmatched junction bases numbered 5, after V lost 2 bases and J lost 4 bases. CDR3 nucleotides: TGTGCCAGCAGTGAAAAGTCTAGCGGGAGTTACGAGCAGTACTTC. Encoded protein: CASSEKSSGSYEQYF.

The rearrangement joins TRBV19 to TRBJ1-1; 8 bases are shared with TRBD1. This CDR3 spans 18 amino acids. The germline V gene encodes CDR1 LNHDA and CDR2 SQIVND (reference sequence). With 5 bases clipped from V and 0 bases from J, the junction kept 14 bases outside the gene matches. The CDR3 bases are TGTGCCAGTAGTCCCTTACCTCACCAGGGGGCGGTGAACACTGAAGCTTTCTTT. As protein: CASSPLPHQGAVNTEAFF.

The chain links TRBV7-8 to TRBJ1-1; 8 bases map to TRBD1. With 5 bases clipped from V and 11 bases from J, the junction kept 10 bases outside the gene matches. The CDR3 totals 13 residues. Germline CDR1 reads SGHVS; CDR2 reads FQNEAQ. Here the CDR3 DNA reads TGTGCCAGCAGCCTACAGGGGGGGACCGGGGCTTTCTTT. Protein: CASSLQGGTGAFF.

The genes are TRBV5-1 and TRBJ2-7; D may match TRBD1 or TRBD2 (5 bases each). The CDR3 is made up of 17 amino acids. V lost 0 bases, J lost 1 base, and 17 bases lay in between. Per germline, CDR1 SGHRS and CDR2 YFSETQ. CDR3: CASSLARGTHLSYEQYF. The CDR3 nucleotides read TGCGCCAGCAGCTTGGCTCGGGGCACCCATTTATCCTACGAGCAGTACTTC.